Shown below are 18 T cell receptor beta chains from a single sample sequenced in a study of beta chain features in type 1 diabetes. Isolated RNA was reverse transcribed in full, so expressed TCRB transcripts were sequenced. Clones were sequenced by immunoSEQ multiplex PCR, and TCRdb holds only the in-frame ones, with some missing. The repertoire includes hundreds of thousands of clones, 15% to 20% of them detected once, and 0.02% to 0.03% sits in the top ten. Sequencing was carried out using naive CD4+ T cells from blood. These receptors all come from a woman aged 18-29 years in good health.

The chain combines TRBV5-1 with TRBJ2-7; 7 bases agree with TRBD1. This CDR3 has 17 amino acids. CDR1 is SGHRS, CDR2 YFSETQ, per germline. V lost 2 bases to trimming and J lost 3 bases; unmatched junction nucleotides: 14. CDR3 loop: CASSLLTGVRNFYEQYF. CDR3 nucleotides: TGCGCCAGCAGCTTACTTACAGGGGTCAGAAATTTCTACGAGCAGTACTTC.

This clone was seen more than once but under ten times. The V and J genes are TRBV7-3 and TRBJ2-6, with 7 bases identical to TRBD1. Losses at the gene ends were 5 bases for V and 0 bases for J; bases not matched to a gene: 1. The CDR3 has 15 residues. Germline CDR1 and CDR2: SGHTA and FQGTGA. The CDR3 region has the DNA TGTGCCAGCAGCCGGGACAGCTCTGGGGCCAACGTCCTGACTTTC. It encodes CASSRDSSGANVLTF.

The chain is built from TRBV9 and TRBJ2-3, with a possible D match to TRBD1 (5 bases). Deletions cut 4 bases from V and 7 bases from J, with 22 bases between. Germline assignment: CDR1 SGDLS and CDR2 YYNGEE. This CDR3 comprises 16 residues. CDR3 coding DNA: TGTGCCAGCAGCCCCCCCGCGTGGGTGGGGCGGAATACGCAGTATTTT. Protein: CASSPPAWVGRNTQYF.

This clone appeared a few times. The genes are TRBV5-1 and TRBJ2-6; D ambiguous. Per germline, CDR1 SGHRS and CDR2 YFSETQ. The V end lost 0 bases, the J end lost 0 bases, and 7 bases lay between the germline ends. The length of the CDR3 is 16 residues. CDR3 coding DNA: TGCGCCAGCAGCTTGGGTGCGATCTCTGGGGCCAACGTCCTGACTTTC. The encoded protein is CASSLGAISGANVLTF.

This clone was seen only a few times. V usage is TRBV18 and J usage is TRBJ2-2; D is unclear. Germline loops: CDR1 KGHSH, CDR2 LQKENI. Between the trimmed V and J ends, which lost 5 bases and 1 base, there was a span of 5 bases. The CDR3 runs to 13 residues. Written as DNA, the CDR3 is TGTGCCAGCTCATCGAAGAACACCGGGGAGCTGTTTTTT. Residues: CASSSKNTGELFF.

Only a few counts were recorded for this clone. The chain couples TRBV6-6 to TRBJ1-1; D is possibly TRBD1 (6 bases). The V gene lost 3 bases and the J gene lost 2 bases, with 13 bases spanning the gap. The V gene's germline CDR1 is MNHNY and CDR2 SVGAGI (reference sequence). The CDR3 loop spans 15 amino acids. The CDR3 loop is CASSYHPGANTEAFF. The CDR3 bases are TGTGCCAGCAGTTATCATCCGGGGGCCAACACTGAAGCTTTCTTT.

The V gene is TRBV27, the J gene TRBJ2-7, with 11 bases aligning to TRBD2. The V gene end was trimmed by 2 bases and the J gene end by 7 bases; junction bases not matched to a gene: 7. CDR1 and CDR2 (germline): MNHEY, SMNVEV (reference sequence). The CDR3 runs 15 residues. The CDR3 bases are TGTGCCAGCAGTTTACGGAGACTAGCGGGAAGGGAGCAGTACTTC. Protein: CASSLRRLAGREQYF.

Only a few counts were recorded for this clone. V usage is TRBV10-3 and J usage is TRBJ2-7; D is uncertain. Deletions cut 3 bases from V and 5 bases from J, with 5 bases between. There are 11 residues in the CDR3. Germline V gene lookup returns CDR1 ENHRY and CDR2 SYGVKD. CDR3 protein: CAISDVNEQYF. The CDR3 DNA is TGTGCCATCAGTGATGTCAACGAGCAGTACTTC.

This clone was observed a few times. V and J are TRBV2 and TRBJ2-1; the D gene could be TRBD1 or TRBD2 (5 bases each). V lost 10 bases and J lost 0, with 13 bases in between. CDR3 length: 14 residues. Germline CDR1 is SNHLY and CDR2 is FYNNEI. The CDR3 DNA follows: TGTGCCACGACCGGGACCGACTCCTACAATGAGCAGTTCTTC. This encodes CATTGTDSYNEQFF.

Only a few counts were recorded for this clone. The chain carries TRBV6-1 and TRBJ1-2; 7 bases map to TRBD1. With V trimmed by 6 bases and J by 4 bases, 5 bases remained unmatched. The CDR3 spans 13 residues. Germline loops: CDR1 MNHNS, CDR2 SASEGT. The CDR3 loop is CASSRTGPYGYTF. CDR3 bases: TGTGCCAGCAGCCGGACAGGTCCCTATGGCTACACCTTC.

This clone turned up a few times. The V and J genes are TRBV7-9 and TRBJ2-7; TRBD2 agrees at 8 bases. J lost 5 bases, V lost 1 base, and 7 bases had no gene match. Germline assignment: CDR1 SEHNR and CDR2 FQNEAQ (reference sequence). The CDR3 totals 15 residues. CDR3 nucleotide sequence: TGTGCCAGCAGCTTAGGGCGGGAGGTCGACAACGAGCAGTACTTC. Its protein is CASSLGREVDNEQYF.

J is TRBJ2-1 and V is TRBV6-5, with TRBD2 identical over 7 bases. Germline V lookup: CDR1 MNHEY, CDR2 SVGAGI. The trim removed 6 bases at V and 1 base at J, leaving 6 bases unmatched. This CDR3 region has 15 residues. The CDR3 nucleotides read TGTGCCAGCAGCCTACTAGCGTATTCCTACAATGAGCAGTTCTTC. The encoded protein is CASSLLAYSYNEQFF.

This clone was counted a few times. The chain has TRBV11-2 and TRBJ2-3; D not resolved. The germline V gene encodes CDR1 SGHAT and CDR2 FQNNGV. This CDR3 is 14 amino acids long. V was cut by 1 base and J by 3 bases, with 8 bases left in between. CDR3: CASSLGYLTDTQYF. In DNA, the CDR3 is TGTGCCAGCAGCTTAGGTTACTTAACAGATACGCAGTATTTT.

This chain uses TRBV19 with TRBJ2-1; D might be TRBD2 (6 bases). Germline V gene sequence: CDR1 LNHDA, CDR2 SQIVND (reference sequence). Trimming took off 3 bases at V and 8 bases at J, with 20 bases between the two ends. CDR3 length: 16 residues. This CDR3 reads CASSIAHLGRGDEQFF. CDR3 in DNA: TGTGCCAGTAGTATTGCCCACCTCGGGAGAGGTGATGAGCAGTTCTTC.

This clone occurred once. One end of the junction does not line up with germline, which may come from a read error. The genes are TRBV11-2 and TRBJ2-7; 9 bases line up with TRBD1. This CDR3 region has 13 residues. The germline V gene has CDR1 SGHAT and CDR2 FQNNGV. The CDR3 reads CASSHRTGDEQYF. For the CDR3, the DNA is TGCGCCAGCAGCCACAGGACAGGGGACGAGCAGTACTTC. The variable domain in full, with the rest retrieved from reference TRBV11-2 and TRBJ2-7, is EAGVAQSPRYKIIEKRQSVAFWCNPISGHATLYWYQQILGQGPKLLIQFQNNGVVDDSQLPKDRFSAERLKGVDSTLKIQPAKLEDSAVYLCASSHRTGDEQYFGPGTRLTVT.

The V and J genes are TRBV5-4 and TRBJ2-3; 8 nucleotides match TRBD2. Per germline, CDR1 SGHNT and CDR2 YYREEE (reference sequence). The length of the CDR3 is 16 residues. V gave up 0 bases and J gave up 0 bases; unmatched junction bases: 3. The CDR3 is CASSLGGGRSTDTQYF. As DNA, the CDR3 is TGTGCCAGCAGCTTGGGGGGCGGGAGGAGCACAGATACGCAGTATTTT.

In this sample, this clone turned up a few times. This sequence joins TRBV14 and TRBJ2-1; 9 positions match TRBD2. Germline V gene data show CDR1 as SGHDN and CDR2 as FVKESK. The CDR3 has 18 amino acids. V dropped 4 bases and J dropped 4; count of bases not matched to a gene: 14. In nucleotides, the CDR3 is TGTGCCAGCAGCCCCCGTCTCGGACTAGCGCCGTTATACAATGAGCAGTTCTTC. Its protein is CASSPRLGLAPLYNEQFF.

A few counts support this clone. The gene calls are TRBV10-2 and TRBJ1-2; TRBD1 agrees at 7 bases. The trim removed 6 bases at V and 8 bases at J, leaving 9 bases unmatched. CDR1 is WSHSY, CDR2 SAAADI, per germline. The CDR3 consists of 13 residues. CDR3 amino acids: CASRGQSVAGYTF. DNA of the CDR3: TGCGCCAGCAGGGGACAGTCAGTTGCGGGCTACACCTTC.